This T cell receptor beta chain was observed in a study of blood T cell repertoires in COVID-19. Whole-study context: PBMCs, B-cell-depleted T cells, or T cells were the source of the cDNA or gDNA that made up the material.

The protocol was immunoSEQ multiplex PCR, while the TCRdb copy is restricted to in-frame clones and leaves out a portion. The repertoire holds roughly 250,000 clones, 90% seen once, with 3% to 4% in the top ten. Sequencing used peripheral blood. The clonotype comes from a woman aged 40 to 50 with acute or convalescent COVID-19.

CDR3 DNA sequence: TGTGCCAGCAGCTTAGTGGAACAGGGGCCGCAGCCCCAGCATTTT. Protein product: CASSLVEQGPQPQHF. The chain is built from TRBV7-8 and TRBJ1-5; TRBD1 matches at 7 bases. The CDR3 contains 15 residues. Germline CDR1 reads SGHVS; CDR2 reads FQNEAQ. The trim removed 1 base at V and 7 bases at J, leaving 7 bases unmatched. The variable domain in full, completed from reference TRBV7-8 and TRBJ1-5, reads GAGVSQSPRYKVAKRGQDVALRCDPISGHVSLFWYQQALGQGPEFLTYFQNEAQLDKSGLPSDRFFAERPEGSVSTLKIQRTQQEDSAVYLCASSLVEQGPQPQHFGDGTRLSIL.